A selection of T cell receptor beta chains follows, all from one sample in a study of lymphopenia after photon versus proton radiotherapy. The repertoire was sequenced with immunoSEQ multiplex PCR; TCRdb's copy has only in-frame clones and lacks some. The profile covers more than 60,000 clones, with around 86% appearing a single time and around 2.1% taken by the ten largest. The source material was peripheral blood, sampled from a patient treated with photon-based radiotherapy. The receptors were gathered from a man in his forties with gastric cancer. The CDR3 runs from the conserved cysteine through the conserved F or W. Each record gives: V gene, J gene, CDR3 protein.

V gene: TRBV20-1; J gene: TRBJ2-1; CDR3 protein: CSAVRVNEQFF
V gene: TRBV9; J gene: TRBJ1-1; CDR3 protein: CASRPGQFTEAFF
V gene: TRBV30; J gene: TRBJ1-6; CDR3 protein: CAWTLGSSYNSPLHF
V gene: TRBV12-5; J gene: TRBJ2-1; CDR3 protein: CASGLVVGGFSYNEQFF
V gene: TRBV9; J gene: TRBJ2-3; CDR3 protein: CASSVSRTPDTQYF
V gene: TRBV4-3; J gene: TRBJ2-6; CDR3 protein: CASSQESGGGANVLTF
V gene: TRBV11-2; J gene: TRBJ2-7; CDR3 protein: CASSLLSENYEQYF
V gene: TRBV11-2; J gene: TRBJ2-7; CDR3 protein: CASSLGSGGTYEQYF
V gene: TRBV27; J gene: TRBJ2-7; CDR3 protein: CAGQKKGEQYF
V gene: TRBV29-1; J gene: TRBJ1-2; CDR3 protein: CSVVADNYGYTF
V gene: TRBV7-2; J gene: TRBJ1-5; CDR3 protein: CASSFQGALSNQPQHF
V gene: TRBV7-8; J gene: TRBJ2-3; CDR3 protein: CASSSAGQKTDTQYF
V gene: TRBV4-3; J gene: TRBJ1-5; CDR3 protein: CASSPGTGINQPQHF
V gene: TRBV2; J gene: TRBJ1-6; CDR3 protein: CASSTSDRGYDSPLHF